Reported below is one TCR beta chain. Only a few counts were recorded for this clonotype. The antigen it binds to is not known. Base quality data are lacking; no much larger clone is found one base away. The germline V gene encodes CDR1 ENHRY and CDR2 SYGVKD. The CDR3 has 15 amino acids, counting the end cysteine and phenylalanine. The read is trimmed to its CDR3 DNA, 45 bases read in frame from base 1. V is shortened by 2 bases, J by 5 bases, and the region joining them spans 15 bases. This sample is drawn from a study of T cell repertoires in cytomegalovirus infection (dated by TCRdb to about 2019). With respect to the entire study: Recently identified HLA-C-restricted CMV epitopes, whose presentation resists viral immunomodulation, were targeted by peptide stimulations together with well-studied HLA-B-restricted epitopes. Because public TCR beta signatures pointed to carriage of CMV infection together with the matching HLA type, the HLA type of each donor mattered for the analysis.

TCRdb shows the sequencer as Illumina HiSeq 1500. Using fastp at Q25 and MiXCR, TCRdb reprocessed the public reads and kept productive beta chains. Under each unique CDR3 protein, matching rows form one entry showing the most common genes and DNA. For this sample there are about 830,000 distinct CDR3 sequences; approximately 29% appear just once. The leading ten clones occupy about an eighth of the sample. The treatment or condition label for this specimen denotes: in vitro stimulation with specific CMV peptide epitopes to enrich CMV-specific T cells. The research as a whole found: In the ex vivo response, HLA-C-restricted CMV-specific TCR beta clonotypes were dominant, and in two of eight donors the single most frequent clonotype came from this HLA-C-restricted group. In both this cohort and an independent cohort of 352 donors, the cumulative frequency of public TCR beta family members distinguished carriers of CMV infection plus the relevant HLA type.

The rearrangement combines TRBV10-3 with TRBJ1-1; the D gene is perhaps TRBD1, from 5 matching bases. The sequences come from cultured CD8+ T cells from PBMCs, collected from culture after CMV antigen stimulation. This sequence was found in a human donor in good health (CMV status not recorded). Some clones in this sample may be carry-over from other donors' samples. The DNA sequence is as follows: TGTGCCATCAGTGAGCCCGGGACTCAGCGGACTGAAGCTTTCTTT. It codes for CAISEPGTQRTEAFF.